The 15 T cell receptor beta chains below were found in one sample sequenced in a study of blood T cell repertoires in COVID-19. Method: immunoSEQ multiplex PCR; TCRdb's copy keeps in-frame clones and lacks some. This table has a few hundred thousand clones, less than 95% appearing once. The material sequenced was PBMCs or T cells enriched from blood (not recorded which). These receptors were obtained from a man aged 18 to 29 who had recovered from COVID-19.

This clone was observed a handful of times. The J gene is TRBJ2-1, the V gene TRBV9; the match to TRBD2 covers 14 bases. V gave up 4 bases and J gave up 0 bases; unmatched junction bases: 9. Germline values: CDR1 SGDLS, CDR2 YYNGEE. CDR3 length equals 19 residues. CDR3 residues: CASSPGTSGSGRSYNEQFF. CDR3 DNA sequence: TGTGCCAGCAGCCCCGGGACTAGCGGGAGTGGGCGCTCCTACAATGAGCAGTTCTTC.

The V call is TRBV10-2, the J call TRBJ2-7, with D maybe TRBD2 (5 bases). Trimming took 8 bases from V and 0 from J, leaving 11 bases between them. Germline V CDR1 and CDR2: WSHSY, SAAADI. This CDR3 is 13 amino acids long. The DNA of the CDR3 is TGCGCCAGCCGGACTGCCAGCTCCTACGAGCAGTACTTC. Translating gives CASRTASSYEQYF.

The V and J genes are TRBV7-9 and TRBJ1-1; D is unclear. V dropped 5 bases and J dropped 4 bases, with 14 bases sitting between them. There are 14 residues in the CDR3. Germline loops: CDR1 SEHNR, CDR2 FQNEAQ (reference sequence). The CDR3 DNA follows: TGTGCCAGCAGCCTCACCCACGGCGGCACTGAAGCTTTCTTT. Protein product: CASSLTHGGTEAFF. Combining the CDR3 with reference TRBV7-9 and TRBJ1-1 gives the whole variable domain DTGVSQNPRHKITKRGQNVTFRCDPISEHNRLYWYRQTLGQGPEFLTYFQNEAQLEKSRLLSDRFSAERPKGSFSTLEIQRTEQGDSAMYLCASSLTHGGTEAFFGQGTRLTVV.

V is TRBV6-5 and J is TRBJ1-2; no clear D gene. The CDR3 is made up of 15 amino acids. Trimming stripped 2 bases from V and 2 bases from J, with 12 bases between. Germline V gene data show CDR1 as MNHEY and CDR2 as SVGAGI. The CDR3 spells CASSYTPQRNYGYTF. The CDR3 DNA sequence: TGTGCCAGCAGTTACACCCCACAAAGAAACTATGGCTACACCTTC.

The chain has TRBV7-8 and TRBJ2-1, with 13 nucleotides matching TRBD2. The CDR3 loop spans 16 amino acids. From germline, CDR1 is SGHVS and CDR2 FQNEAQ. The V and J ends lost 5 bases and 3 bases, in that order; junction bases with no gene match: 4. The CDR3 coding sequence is TGTGCCAGCAGCAAGCGGACTAGCGGGAGCTACAATGAGCAGTTCTTC. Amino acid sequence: CASSKRTSGSYNEQFF.

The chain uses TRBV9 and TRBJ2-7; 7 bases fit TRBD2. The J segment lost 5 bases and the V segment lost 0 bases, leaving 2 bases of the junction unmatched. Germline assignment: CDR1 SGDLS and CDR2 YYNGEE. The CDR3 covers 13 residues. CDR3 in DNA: TGTGCCAGCAGCGTAGTCGCGGGAGACGAGCAGTACTTC. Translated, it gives CASSVVAGDEQYF.

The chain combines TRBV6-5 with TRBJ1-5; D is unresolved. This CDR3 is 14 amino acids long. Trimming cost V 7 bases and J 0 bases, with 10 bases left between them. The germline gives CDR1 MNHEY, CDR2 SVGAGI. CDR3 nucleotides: TGTGCCAGCATGCGAGCTCTTAGCAATCAGCCCCAGCATTTT. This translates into CASMRALSNQPQHF.

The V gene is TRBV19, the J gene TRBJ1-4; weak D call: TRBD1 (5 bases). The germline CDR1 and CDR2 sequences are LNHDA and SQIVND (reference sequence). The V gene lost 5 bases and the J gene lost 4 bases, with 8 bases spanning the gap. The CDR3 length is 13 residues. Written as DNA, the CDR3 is TGTGCCAGTAGTGGACACTATAATGAAAAACTGTTTTTT. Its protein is CASSGHYNEKLFF. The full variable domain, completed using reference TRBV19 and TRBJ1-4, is DGGITQSPKYLFRKEGQNVTLSCEQNLNHDAMYWYRQDPGQGLRLIYYSQIVNDFQKGDIAEGYSVSREKKESFPLTVTSAQKNPTAFYLCASSGHYNEKLFFGSGTQLSVL.

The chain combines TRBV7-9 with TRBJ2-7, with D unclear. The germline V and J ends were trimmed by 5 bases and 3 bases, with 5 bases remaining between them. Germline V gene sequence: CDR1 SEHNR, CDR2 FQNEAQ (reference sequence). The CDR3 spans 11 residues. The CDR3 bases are TGTGCCAGCAGCACCGGCTACGAGCAGTACTTC. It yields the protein CASSTGYEQYF.

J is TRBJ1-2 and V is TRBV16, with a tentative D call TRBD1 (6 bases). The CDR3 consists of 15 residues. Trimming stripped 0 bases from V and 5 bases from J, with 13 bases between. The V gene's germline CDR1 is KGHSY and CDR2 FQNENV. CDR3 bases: TGTGCCAGCAGCCAATCGGAACAGGGAGGGTATGGCTACACCTTC. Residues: CASSQSEQGGYGYTF.

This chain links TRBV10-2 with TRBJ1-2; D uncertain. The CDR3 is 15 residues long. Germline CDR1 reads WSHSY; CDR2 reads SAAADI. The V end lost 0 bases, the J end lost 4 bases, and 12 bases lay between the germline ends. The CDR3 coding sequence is TGCGCCAGCAGTGAGTCGGGCCGGTTGGGCTATGGCTACACCTTC. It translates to CASSESGRLGYGYTF.

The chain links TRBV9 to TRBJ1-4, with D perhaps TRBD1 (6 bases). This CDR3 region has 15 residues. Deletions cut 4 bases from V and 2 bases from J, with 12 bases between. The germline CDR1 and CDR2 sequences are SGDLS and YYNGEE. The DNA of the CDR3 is TGTGCCAGCAGCTCCCAGGGGAGCACTAATGAAAAACTGTTTTTT. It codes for CASSSQGSTNEKLFF.

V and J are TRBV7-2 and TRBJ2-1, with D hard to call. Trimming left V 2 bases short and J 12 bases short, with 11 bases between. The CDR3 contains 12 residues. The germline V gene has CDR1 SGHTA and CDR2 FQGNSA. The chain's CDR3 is CASSLPQIRQFF. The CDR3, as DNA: TGTGCCAGCAGCTTACCACAGATTAGGCAGTTCTTC.

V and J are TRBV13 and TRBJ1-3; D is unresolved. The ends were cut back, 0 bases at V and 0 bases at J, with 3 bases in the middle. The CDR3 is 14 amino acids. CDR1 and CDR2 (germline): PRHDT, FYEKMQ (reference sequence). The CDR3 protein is CASSLGGSGNTIYF. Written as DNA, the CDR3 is TGTGCCAGCAGCTTAGGCGGCTCTGGAAACACCATATATTTT. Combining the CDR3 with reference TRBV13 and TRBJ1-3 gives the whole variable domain AAGVIQSPRHLIKEKRETATLKCYPIPRHDTVYWYQQGPGQDPQFLISFYEKMQSDKGSIPDRFSAQQFSDYHSELNMSSLELGDSALYFCASSLGGSGNTIYFGEGSWLTVV.

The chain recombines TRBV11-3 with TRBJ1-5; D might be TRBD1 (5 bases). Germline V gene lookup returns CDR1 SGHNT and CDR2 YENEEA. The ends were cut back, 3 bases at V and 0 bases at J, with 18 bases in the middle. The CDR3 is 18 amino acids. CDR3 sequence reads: CASSFNHRDSYSNQPQHF. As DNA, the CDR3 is TGTGCCAGCAGCTTTAACCATAGAGACAGCTATAGCAATCAGCCCCAGCATTTT.